Presented here are 24 T cell receptor beta chains from one specimen sequenced in a study of persistence of HIV-infected CD4 T cells. This was the immunoSEQ version 4 assay in survey mode. Sequenced by immunoSEQ multiplex PCR; TCRdb stores in-frame clones only, minus some. The sample consists of 50,000 or so clones, 70% to 80% of them appearing once. Stimulation used approximately 9.1 ug/mL lysate from CMV-infected fibroblasts. CD40L-negative CD69-negative CD45RO-high memory CD4+ T cells were sorted as populations depleted of antigen-responding cells. No antigen is known for these receptors. This specimen consisted of CD4+ T cells sorted from PBMCs after roughly 20-hour stimulation, obtained from a patient who received antiretroviral therapy. The receptors shown here come from an adult man with HIV who was CMV-seropositive.

V is TRBV5-6 and J is TRBJ1-2; the D gene is possibly TRBD1 (5 bases). The CDR3 is 13 residues long. Germline V gene lookup returns CDR1 SGHDT and CDR2 YYEEEE. Trimming took 2 bases from V and 8 from J, leaving 13 bases between them. CDR3 DNA sequence: TGTGCCAGCAGCTTCTCGGGCCCAGGGGGCTACACCTTC. It specifies CASSFSGPGGYTF.

The chain employs TRBV27 and TRBJ1-1; no clear D. CDR3 length: 15 amino acids. From germline, CDR1 is MNHEY and CDR2 SMNVEV (reference sequence). V dropped 7 bases and J dropped 4 bases, with 19 bases sitting between them. The CDR3 protein is CASNPRTARGTEAFF. In DNA form, the CDR3 reads TGTGCCAGCAACCCCCGGACGGCCCGGGGCACTGAAGCTTTCTTT.

This sequence joins TRBV6-5 and TRBJ1-2; 9 nucleotides align to TRBD1. The length of the CDR3 is 13 residues. With V trimmed by 6 bases and J by 12 bases, 11 bases remained unmatched. Germline V gene lookup returns CDR1 MNHEY and CDR2 SVGAGI. CDR3 nucleotides: TGTGCCAGCAGCCTCGGACAGGGGCGCAAGGACACCTTC. Protein sequence: CASSLGQGRKDTF.

V and J are TRBV20-1 and TRBJ2-1; the D is unclear. CDR1 is DFQATT, CDR2 SNEGSKA, per germline (reference sequence). The CDR3 is 10 residues long. The germline V and J ends were trimmed by 3 bases and 13 bases, with 10 bases remaining between them. CDR3 DNA sequence: TGCAGTGCTAGTTTGTCACCCCAGTTCTTC. Encoded protein: CSASLSPQFF.

The chain joins TRBV18 to TRBJ2-7, with TRBD2 identical over 8 bases. This CDR3 is built from 15 residues. The germline CDR1 and CDR2 sequences are KGHSH and LQKENI. V was pared by 2 bases and J by 0 bases, with 3 bases of the junction left unmatched. Written as DNA, the CDR3 is TGTGCCAGCTCACCAGCGGGAGGAGGCTCCTACGAGCAGTACTTC. Translated, it gives CASSPAGGGSYEQYF.

Remarks on this clone: Other DNA sequences in the same sample also yield this CDR3. The rearrangement joins TRBV4-2 to TRBJ2-5; D might be TRBD2 (6 bases). CDR3 length: 13 residues. Germline-derived CDR1 and CDR2 are LGHNA and YNFKEQ. V lost 3 bases and J 1 base, leaving 6 bases between the germline ends. The CDR3 sequence is CASSQGGQETQYF. DNA for the CDR3: TGTGCCAGCAGCCAGGGGGGCCAAGAGACCCAGTACTTC.

The chain links TRBV27 to TRBJ1-5, with TRBD1 as a possible D gene (6 bases). This CDR3 spans 14 amino acids. Germline CDR1 and CDR2: MNHEY and SMNVEV (reference sequence). V was cut by 3 bases and J by 5 bases, with 11 bases left in between. The CDR3, as DNA: TGTGCCAGCAGTTTGGGAAGGACAGATCAGCCCCAGCATTTT. This gives the protein CASSLGRTDQPQHF.

The chain joins TRBV30 to TRBJ2-2, with D maybe TRBD1 (5 bases). The germline V gene has CDR1 GTSNPN and CDR2 SVGIG (reference sequence). Deletions cut 3 bases from V and 6 bases from J, with 14 bases between. The CDR3 length is 14 residues. The CDR3 spells CAWRRGLRAGELFF. The DNA for the CDR3 is TGTGCCTGGAGAAGGGGTCTTCGAGCCGGGGAGCTGTTTTTT.

This chain joins TRBV14 and TRBJ2-7; D is possibly TRBD2 (5 bases). This CDR3 has 15 residues. Between the trimmed V and J ends, which lost 4 bases and 5 bases, there was a span of 18 bases. Germline CDR1 SGHDN, CDR2 FVKESK. The CDR3 loop is CASSPRGVRAHEQYF. The DNA for the CDR3 is TGTGCCAGCAGCCCCCGAGGAGTGCGGGCCCACGAGCAGTACTTC.

The chain uses TRBV18 and TRBJ1-2; the D gene is possibly TRBD1 (5 bases). Trimming removed 1 base at V and 6 bases at J, with 9 bases between. Germline V gene lookup returns CDR1 KGHSH and CDR2 LQKENI. There are 13 residues in the CDR3. This CDR3 is CASSPRGDHGYTF. CDR3 sequence (DNA): TGTGCCAGCTCACCACGAGGGGATCATGGCTACACCTTC.

V and J are TRBV5-4 and TRBJ2-1; 8 nucleotides match TRBD2. From germline, CDR1 is SGHNT and CDR2 YYREEE (reference sequence). Trimming cost V 1 base and J 7 bases; bases outside gene matches: 4. The CDR3 covers 14 residues. The CDR3 here is CASSLRGGRNEQFF. The CDR3 nucleotides are TGTGCCAGCAGCTTGCGGGGGGGTAGAAATGAGCAGTTCTTC. The full variable domain, completed using reference TRBV5-4 and TRBJ2-1, is ETGVTQSPTHLIKTRGQQVTLRCSSQSGHNTVSWYQQALGQGPQFIFQYYREEENGRGNFPPRFSGLQFPNYSSELNVNALELDDSALYLCASSLRGGRNEQFFGPGTRLTVL.

V and J are TRBV5-6 and TRBJ1-3; D is unclear. The V gene lost 1 base and the J gene lost 4 bases, with 9 bases spanning the gap. The CDR3 is 14 residues long. Germline loops: CDR1 SGHDT, CDR2 YYEEEE. For the CDR3, the DNA is TGTGCCAGCAGCTTGAAAGGTTCGGGAAACACCATATATTTT. This codes for CASSLKGSGNTIYF.

This chain joins TRBV28 and TRBJ2-3; the match to TRBD2 covers 8 bases. With 4 bases clipped from V and 5 bases from J, the junction kept 11 bases outside the gene matches. This CDR3 is 16 amino acids long. Germline V lookup: CDR1 MDHEN, CDR2 SYDVKM. CDR3 nucleotide sequence: TGTGCCAGCAGTTACGGGACCGCGGGGGGAGGAGATACGCAGTATTTT. Translating gives CASSYGTAGGGDTQYF.

The chain recombines TRBV5-4 with TRBJ2-5, with 10 bases that match TRBD2. Losses at the gene ends were 0 bases for V and 3 bases for J; bases not matched to a gene: 5. This CDR3 spans 16 amino acids. Germline-derived CDR1 and CDR2 are SGHNT and YYREEE (reference sequence). CDR3 residues: CASSLVGTSVEETQYF. The DNA of the CDR3 is TGTGCCAGCAGCTTGGTCGGGACTAGCGTGGAAGAGACCCAGTACTTC.

V gene TRBV19 combines with J gene TRBJ2-3; possible D gene TRBD2, 6 bases. The CDR3 runs 16 residues. V lost 4 bases, J lost 2 bases, and 16 bases lay in between. The germline V gene encodes CDR1 LNHDA and CDR2 SQIVND (reference sequence). CDR3 loop: CASSTFSGLSTDTQYF. CDR3 nucleotides: TGTGCCAGTAGTACCTTCTCGGGACTCTCCACAGATACGCAGTATTTT.

The rearrangement joins TRBV7-8 to TRBJ2-3, with D perhaps matching TRBD1 (6 bases). Germline V gene data show CDR1 as SGHVS and CDR2 as FQNEAQ. The V and J ends lost 4 bases and 5 bases respectively, with 13 bases between them. The CDR3 totals 14 residues. The chain's CDR3 is CASSSWEQGDTQYF. For the CDR3, the DNA is TGTGCCAGCAGCTCCTGGGAACAGGGAGATACGCAGTATTTT.

The chain employs TRBV12-3 or TRBV12-4 and TRBJ1-2; no definite D call. This CDR3 has 13 residues. V was pared by 4 bases and J by 3 bases, with 9 bases between. The CDR3: CASSSWVDYGYTF. The DNA of the CDR3 is TGTGCCAGCAGTTCATGGGTCGACTATGGCTACACCTTC.

The chain is built from TRBV5-5 and TRBJ1-4, with TRBD1 matching 9 bases. V gave up 3 bases and J gave up 7 bases; unmatched junction bases: 4. This CDR3 contains 14 residues. Germline V gene data show CDR1 as SGHKS and CDR2 as YYEKEE (reference sequence). The CDR3 nucleotides are TGTGCCAGCAGCTCGGGACAGGGAGGTGAAAAACTGTTTTTT. As protein: CASSSGQGGEKLFF.

The chain combines TRBV4-2 with TRBJ2-7, with D possibly matching TRBD1 (6 bases). The V and J ends lost 0 bases and 4 bases respectively, with 10 bases between them. CDR3 length equals 14 residues. Looked up from germline, CDR1 is LGHNA and CDR2 is YNFKEQ. The chain's CDR3 is CASSQDRGTYEQYF. DNA of the CDR3: TGTGCCAGCAGCCAAGACAGGGGTACTTACGAGCAGTACTTC.

The rearrangement joins TRBV25-1 to TRBJ2-5; 8 bases line up with TRBD1. Germline CDR1 reads MGHDK; CDR2 reads SYGVNS. The length of the CDR3 is 13 residues. Trimming cost V 6 bases and J 3 bases; bases outside gene matches: 3. The CDR3 here is CASRWTGKETQYF. CDR3 DNA sequence: TGTGCCAGCAGATGGACAGGGAAAGAGACCCAGTACTTC.

The chain has TRBV9 and TRBJ1-2; TRBD1 matches 7 bases. Germline V gene sequence: CDR1 SGDLS, CDR2 YYNGEE. CDR3 length equals 16 residues. J lost 4 bases, V lost 4 bases, and 13 bases had no gene match. The CDR3 DNA sequence: TGTGCCAGCAGCCCCCACGGGGGAGGGGGCAGCTATGGCTACACCTTC. Its translation: CASSPHGGGGSYGYTF.

This clone has only a few counts. Other DNA sequences in the same sample also yield this CDR3. The chain combines TRBV7-9 with TRBJ1-4, with a tentative D call TRBD1 (5 bases). CDR3 size: 15 residues. Trimming cost V 5 bases and J 3 bases, with 13 bases left between them. Per germline, CDR1 SEHNR and CDR2 FQNEAQ (reference sequence). CDR3 sequence reads: CASSRDAGANEKLFF. The CDR3 DNA is TGTGCCAGCAGCCGGGACGCCGGGGCTAATGAAAAACTGTTTTTT.

The chain combines TRBV7-2 with TRBJ1-6; TRBD1 matches 9 bases. This CDR3 is 15 amino acids long. In germline, CDR1 is SGHTA, CDR2 FQGNSA. The junction had 5 bases not matched to a gene; V was cut back by 4 bases and J by 7 bases. CDR3 nucleotides: TGTGCCAGCAGCTCCCGGACAGGGGAGAATTCACCCCTCCACTTT. Amino acids: CASSSRTGENSPLHF.

The chain employs TRBV12-5 and TRBJ2-3; 14 bases match TRBD2. From germline, CDR1 is LGHNT and CDR2 FRNRAP. This CDR3 is 17 amino acids long. The J segment lost 0 bases and the V segment lost 3 bases, leaving 2 bases of the junction unmatched. CDR3 coding DNA: TGTGCTAGTGGTTTCGGACTAGCGGGAGGAAGCACAGATACGCAGTATTTT. The encoded protein is CASGFGLAGGSTDTQYF.